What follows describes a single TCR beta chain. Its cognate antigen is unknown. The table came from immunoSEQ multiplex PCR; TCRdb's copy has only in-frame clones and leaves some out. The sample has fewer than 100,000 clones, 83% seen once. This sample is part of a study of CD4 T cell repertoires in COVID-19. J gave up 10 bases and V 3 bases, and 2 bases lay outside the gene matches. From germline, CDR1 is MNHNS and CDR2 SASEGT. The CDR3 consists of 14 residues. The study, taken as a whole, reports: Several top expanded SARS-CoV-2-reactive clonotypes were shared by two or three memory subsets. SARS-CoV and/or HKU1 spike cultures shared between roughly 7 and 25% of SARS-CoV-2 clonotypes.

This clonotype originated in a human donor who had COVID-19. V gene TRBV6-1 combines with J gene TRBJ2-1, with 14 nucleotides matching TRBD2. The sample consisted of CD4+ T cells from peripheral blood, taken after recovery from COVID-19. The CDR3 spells CASSDGTSGGEQFF. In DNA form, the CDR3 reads TGTGCCAGCAGTGATGGGACTAGCGGGGGAGAGCAGTTCTTC.